These 2 T cell receptor beta chains were all obtained from the same sample, sequenced in a study of PD-1 blockade in classical Hodgkin lymphoma. Method: immunoSEQ multiplex PCR; TCRdb's copy keeps in-frame clones and lacks some. Here the sample spans approximately 90,000 clones, about nine tenths being singletons. Every one of the patients relapsed after autologous stem cell transplantation (brentuximab vedotin exposure was variable). The sequencing used peripheral blood mononuclear cells (PBMCs), collected before the second cycle of nivolumab. The receptor set was obtained from a human donor with classical Hodgkin lymphoma.

The rearrangement joins TRBV5-6 to TRBJ2-7; 8 bases align to TRBD1. V lost 0 bases and J lost 1; bases outside the gene matches: 6. The CDR3 runs to 16 residues. Germline CDR1 is SGHDT and CDR2 is YYEEEE. CDR3 bases: TGTGCCAGCAGCTTGGACAGGGGGGCGTCTTCCTACGAGCAGTACTTC. Translation gives CASSLDRGASSYEQYF.

This clone has only one observation. The DNA for the CDR3 is TGTGCCAGCAGCGTAAGATTTTCCAACCGGGACAGAGCCTACGAGCAGTACTTC. It encodes CASSVRFSNRDRAYEQYF. This chain joins TRBV11-2 and TRBJ2-7; 7 bases agree with TRBD1. Germline values: CDR1 SGHAT, CDR2 FQNNGV. The V segment lost 5 bases and the J segment 2 bases; nucleotides outside the gene matches: 18. The CDR3 is made up of 18 amino acids.